Reported below is one T cell receptor beta chain. What it binds is unknown. The assay was immunoSEQ multiplex PCR, and TCRdb's table has in-frame clones only and misses some. Here the sample spans over 150,000 clones, around 84% being singletons. The entry originates in a study of cytomegalovirus exposure and HLA in healthy donors. Study at large: A later analysis reported the 100 to 150 validation repertoires used the same platform as the approximately 670 first-cohort repertoires.

Study-wide points: Cytomegalovirus association was assigned to approximately 160 TCR beta chains.

Germline V gene lookup returns CDR1 SGHTA and CDR2 FQGTGA. CDR3 length: 13 residues. V dropped 2 bases and J dropped 5 bases, with 9 bases sitting between them. The sequence derives from a human donor in good health. This chain joins TRBV7-3 and TRBJ1-1, with no clear D. The sequencing sample was made of PBMCs. DNA of the CDR3: TGTGCCAGCAGCTTAGTCACCACAACTGAAGCTTTCTTT. This gives the protein CASSLVTTTEAFF.